This passage covers 3 T cell receptor beta chains from one sample sequenced in a study of CD8 T cells in ankylosing spondylitis (dated by TCRdb to 2016 to 2017). Libraries were constructed by 5' RACE. Reads for this sample came from an Illumina HiSeq 2500. TCRdb passed the public sequencing reads through fastp at Q25 and MiXCR, retaining productive beta sequences. For every CDR3 protein sequence, its rows merge into one entry that carries the most common genes and DNA. The table for this sample lists about 7,900 distinct CDR3 sequences; 3.9% of them were counted only once. About 9.4% of the sample is taken by the ten largest. The sequencing sample was made of blood, either unsorted or a sorted T cell fraction (not recorded which). The source of these receptors is a female donor with ankylosing spondylitis or in good health (not recorded which).

This clonotype was detected many times. The chain combines TRBV9 with TRBJ2-7; 8 bases map to TRBD1. Germline V gene data show CDR1 as SGDLS and CDR2 as YYNGEE. Unmatched junction bases numbered 8, after V lost 4 bases and J lost 5 bases. The CDR3 loop spans 14 amino acids. CDR3 loop: CASSLGQGDDEQYF. In DNA form, the CDR3 reads TGTGCCAGCAGCTTAGGACAGGGTGACGACGAGCAGTACTTC. Full variable domain (rest looked up from reference TRBV9 and TRBJ2-7): DSGVTQTPKHLITATGQRVTLRCSPRSGDLSVYWYQQSLDQGLQFLIQYYNGEERAKGNILERFSAQQFPDLHSELNLSSLELGDSALYFCASSLGQGDDEQYFGPGTRLTVT.

In its sample, this clonotype was seen many times. The V call is TRBV9, the J call TRBJ2-3, with 9 bases aligning to TRBD1. The germline CDR1 and CDR2 sequences are SGDLS and YYNGEE. The junction had 8 bases not matched to a gene; V was cut back by 0 bases and J by 3 bases. The CDR3 is 17 amino acids. The CDR3 spells CASSVVRPGTGTDTQYF. The CDR3 region has the DNA TGTGCCAGCAGCGTAGTACGCCCTGGGACAGGGACAGATACGCAGTATTTT. The complete variable domain, with remaining parts taken from reference TRBV9 and TRBJ2-3, reads DSGVTQTPKHLITATGQRVTLRCSPRSGDLSVYWYQQSLDQGLQFLIQYYNGEERAKGNILERFSAQQFPDLHSELNLSSLELGDSALYFCASSVVRPGTGTDTQYFGPGTRLTVL.

Ten or more counts support this clonotype. The gene calls are TRBV9 and TRBJ2-3; D may be TRBD1 or TRBD2 (5 bases each). V lost 0 bases and J 6 bases, leaving 17 bases between the germline ends. The CDR3 extends over 16 amino acids. From germline, CDR1 is SGDLS and CDR2 YYNGEE. DNA of the CDR3: TGTGCCAGCAGCGTAGCGGGGCTACCCCCCCTGGATACGCAGTATTTT. Protein: CASSVAGLPPLDTQYF.